A selection of T cell receptor beta chains follows, all from one sample in a study of T cells in Graves' hyperthyroidism and ophthalmopathy. A single record per CDR3 protein comes from TCRdb applying MiXCR to the multiplex PCR reads. The sample yields roughly 800,000 distinct CDR3 sequences, 38% seen once. The specimen was blood. The receptor source for this set is a man between 18 and 29 years old with Graves' hyperthyroidism. CDR3s include the opening cysteine and the closing phenylalanine or tryptophan. Each record gives: clone size, J gene, CDR3 length, D gene, V gene, CDR3 protein, CDR3 DNA. D genes are given only for firm matches. The size field is filled for only some rows; it gives once, few, many or a size class.

abundance: .; j_gene: TRBJ2-7; len: 15; d_gene: .; v_gene: TRBV7-3; CDR3aa: CASSQVGDGGYEQYF; CDR3nt: TGTGCCAGCAGCCAAGTGGGTGACGGAGGCTACGAGCAGTACTTC
abundance: few; j_gene: TRBJ2-2; len: 15; d_gene: TRBD1; v_gene: TRBV9; CDR3aa: CASSAGQTNTGELFF; CDR3nt: TGTGCCAGCAGCGCGGGACAGACGAACACCGGGGAGCTGTTTTTT
abundance: few; j_gene: TRBJ1-1; len: 14; d_gene: TRBD1; v_gene: TRBV12-3/TRBV12-4; CDR3aa: CASKSDRGNTEAFF; CDR3nt: TGTGCCAGCAAGAGCGACAGGGGCAACACTGAAGCTTTCTTT
abundance: many; j_gene: TRBJ2-2; len: 17; d_gene: .; v_gene: TRBV15; CDR3aa: CATSRRRRGGNTGELFF; CDR3nt: TGTGCCACCAGCAGACGACGCCGGGGTGGCAACACCGGGGAGCTGTTTTTT
abundance: many; j_gene: TRBJ2-7; len: 13; d_gene: TRBD1; v_gene: TRBV20-1; CDR3aa: CSATGTGSYEQYF; CDR3nt: TGCAGTGCTACTGGGACAGGGTCCTACGAGCAGTACTTC
abundance: few; j_gene: TRBJ2-5; len: 13; d_gene: .; v_gene: TRBV2; CDR3aa: CASSSGWPQTQYF; CDR3nt: TGTGCCAGCAGTTCTGGATGGCCGCAGACCCAGTACTTC
abundance: .; j_gene: TRBJ2-7; len: 13; d_gene: TRBD2; v_gene: TRBV29-1; CDR3aa: CSLVSGSAYEQYF; CDR3nt: TGCAGCTTAGTTAGCGGGAGTGCGTACGAGCAGTACTTC
abundance: many; j_gene: TRBJ1-4; len: 15; d_gene: .; v_gene: TRBV7-9; CDR3aa: CASSTNSKGYEKLFF; CDR3nt: TGTGCCAGCAGCACGAACAGTAAGGGGTATGAAAAACTGTTTTTT
abundance: once; j_gene: TRBJ2-3; len: 14; d_gene: TRBD2; v_gene: TRBV2; CDR3aa: CASDYSGGADTQYF; CDR3nt: TGTGCCAGCGATTATAGCGGGGGGGCCGATACGCAGTATTTT
abundance: many; j_gene: TRBJ2-7; len: 14; d_gene: .; v_gene: TRBV2; CDR3aa: CASSEEAGAYEQYF; CDR3nt: TGTGCCAGCAGTGAAGAGGCCGGAGCCTACGAGCAGTACTTC
abundance: .; j_gene: TRBJ2-7; len: 17; d_gene: .; v_gene: TRBV7-9; CDR3aa: CATLTASGPELYYEQYF; CDR3nt: TGTGCCACCCTTACCGCCAGCGGGCCCGAACTCTATTACGAGCAGTACTTC
abundance: few; j_gene: TRBJ1-1; len: 15; d_gene: .; v_gene: TRBV7-2; CDR3aa: CASSPSAGRGTEAFF; CDR3nt: TGTGCCAGCAGCCCCTCCGCAGGTAGAGGGACTGAAGCTTTCTTT
abundance: few; j_gene: TRBJ2-7; len: 14; d_gene: .; v_gene: TRBV20-1; CDR3aa: CSARDGTGPNEQYF; CDR3nt: TGCAGTGCTAGAGATGGAACAGGGCCGAACGAGCAGTACTTC
abundance: .; j_gene: TRBJ1-2; len: 16; d_gene: .; v_gene: TRBV4-1; CDR3aa: CASSQTEGDSNYGYTF; CDR3nt: TGCGCCAGCAGCCAAACCGAGGGAGATTCAAACTATGGCTACACCTTC
abundance: .; j_gene: TRBJ2-5; len: 13; d_gene: .; v_gene: TRBV4-1; CDR3aa: CASSQARLETQYF; CDR3nt: TGCGCCAGCAGCCAAGCCAGACTAGAGACCCAGTACTTC
abundance: .; j_gene: TRBJ2-2; len: 14; d_gene: .; v_gene: TRBV24-1; CDR3aa: CATSEVRGTGELFF; CDR3nt: TGTGCCACCAGTGAGGTGCGGGGCACCGGGGAGCTGTTTTTT
abundance: .; j_gene: TRBJ1-1; len: 15; d_gene: .; v_gene: TRBV7-2; CDR3aa: CASSLSPGMNTEAFF; CDR3nt: TGTGCCAGCAGCTTGAGTCCAGGGATGAACACTGAAGCTTTCTTT
abundance: many; j_gene: TRBJ1-5; len: 14; d_gene: .; v_gene: TRBV7-2; CDR3aa: CASSFEGLNQPQHF; CDR3nt: TGTGCCAGCAGCTTCGAAGGGCTCAATCAGCCCCAGCATTTT
abundance: .; j_gene: TRBJ2-2; len: 16; d_gene: TRBD2; v_gene: TRBV7-2; CDR3aa: CASTMGGGGIVGELFF; CDR3nt: TGTGCCAGCACCATGGGGGGCGGGGGGATTGTCGGGGAGCTGTTTTTT
abundance: many; j_gene: TRBJ2-7; len: 14; d_gene: .; v_gene: TRBV25-1; CDR3aa: CASSEPARREQQYF; CDR3nt: TGTGCCAGCAGTGAACCGGCCCGGCGGGAACAGCAGTACTTC
abundance: .; j_gene: TRBJ1-1; len: 14; d_gene: .; v_gene: TRBV20-1; CDR3aa: CSAIPLTANTEAFF; CDR3nt: TGCAGTGCGATTCCTTTGACAGCGAACACTGAAGCTTTCTTT
abundance: many; j_gene: TRBJ2-7; len: 15; d_gene: .; v_gene: TRBV7-8; CDR3aa: CASSPQGGSSYEQYF; CDR3nt: TGTGCCAGCAGCCCGCAGGGGGGAAGCTCCTACGAGCAGTACTTC
abundance: .; j_gene: TRBJ2-5; len: 16; d_gene: TRBD1; v_gene: TRBV10-3; CDR3aa: CAISESTGGREETQYF; CDR3nt: TGTGCCATCAGTGAGTCTACAGGGGGCCGGGAAGAGACCCAGTACTTC
abundance: .; j_gene: TRBJ1-2; len: 14; d_gene: TRBD1; v_gene: TRBV10-3; CDR3aa: CATRDDRGRYGYTF; CDR3nt: TGTGCCACACGGGACGACAGGGGGCGTTATGGCTACACCTTC
abundance: many; j_gene: TRBJ2-7; len: 13; d_gene: .; v_gene: TRBV29-1; CDR3aa: CSVGGGRAGEQYF; CDR3nt: TGCAGCGTTGGGGGGGGGCGGGCTGGCGAGCAGTACTTC